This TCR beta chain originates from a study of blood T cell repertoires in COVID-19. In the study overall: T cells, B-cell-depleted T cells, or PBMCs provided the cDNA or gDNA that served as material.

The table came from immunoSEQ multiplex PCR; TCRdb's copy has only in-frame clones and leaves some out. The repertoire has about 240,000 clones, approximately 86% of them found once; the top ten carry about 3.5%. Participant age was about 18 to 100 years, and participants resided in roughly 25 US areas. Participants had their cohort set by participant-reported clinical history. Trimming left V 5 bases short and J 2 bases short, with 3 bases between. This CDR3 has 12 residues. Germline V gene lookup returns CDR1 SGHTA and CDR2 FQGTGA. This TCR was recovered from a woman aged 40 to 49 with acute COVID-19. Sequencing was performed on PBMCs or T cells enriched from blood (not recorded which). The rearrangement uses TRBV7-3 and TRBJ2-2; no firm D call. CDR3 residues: CASSPNTGELFF. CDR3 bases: TGTGCCAGCAGCCCTAACACCGGGGAGCTGTTTTTT. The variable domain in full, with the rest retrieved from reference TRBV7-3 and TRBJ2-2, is GAGVSQTPSNKVTEKGKYVELRCDPISGHTALYWYRQSLGQGPEFLIYFQGTGAADDSGLPNDRFFAVRPEGSVSTLKIQRTERGDSAVYLCASSPNTGELFFGEGSRLTVL.